Presented here are 24 T cell receptor beta chains from one specimen sequenced in a study of cytomegalovirus exposure and HLA in healthy donors. Assay used: immunoSEQ multiplex PCR; TCRdb lists only in-frame clones, some missing. The sample contains approximately 110,000 clones, around nine tenths of which appear only once. Sequenced material: PBMCs. These TCRs come from a woman aged 18-29 years in good health and CMV-seronegative.

The rearrangement links TRBV29-1 to TRBJ1-1, with 10 bases aligning to TRBD1. J was trimmed by 1 base and V by 5 bases; bases with no gene match: 4. The V gene's germline CDR1 is SQVTM and CDR2 ANQGSEA. There are 14 residues in the CDR3. The CDR3 loop is CSVPTGGWNTEAFF. CDR3 DNA: TGCAGCGTTCCGACAGGGGGCTGGAACACTGAAGCTTTCTTT.

This rearrangement joins TRBV9 to TRBJ1-3; a weak D match, TRBD1 (6 bases). Germline CDR1 is SGDLS and CDR2 is YYNGEE. V dropped 6 bases and J dropped 0 bases, with 22 bases sitting between them. The CDR3 spans 18 residues. CDR3 nucleotides: TGTGCCAGCATCTCCAACCCTCCGGGACATTTCTCTGGAAACACCATATATTTT. It is translated as CASISNPPGHFSGNTIYF.

The chain has TRBV6-6 and TRBJ1-1; TRBD1 matches 8 bases. J gave up 5 bases and V 8 bases, and 7 bases lay outside the gene matches. CDR1 MNHNY and CDR2 SVGAGI come from the germline V gene (reference sequence). The CDR3 has 13 residues. The CDR3 spells CASDPQGDTEAFF. CDR3 in DNA: TGTGCCAGCGACCCACAGGGGGATACTGAAGCTTTCTTT.

The chain links TRBV27 to TRBJ2-5, with D possibly being TRBD2 (6 bases). Germline lookup yields CDR1 MNHEY and CDR2 SMNVEV (reference sequence). The V and J ends lost 6 bases and 5 bases respectively, with 19 bases between them. The CDR3 consists of 15 residues. The CDR3 DNA reads as TGTGCCAGCAGCCGCAAGGACTACCCCAGGGAGACCCAGTACTTC. Its translation: CASSRKDYPRETQYF.

V gene TRBV19 combines with J gene TRBJ1-3, with D uncertain. V lost 1 base and J lost 2, with 12 bases in between. Germline CDR1 and CDR2: LNHDA and SQIVND (reference sequence). This CDR3 has 16 amino acids. CDR3 sequence (DNA): TGTGCCAGTAGTATAGTGGCCGGAGCCGCTGGAAACACCATATATTTT. It encodes CASSIVAGAAGNTIYF.

This clone appeared many times. This chain connects TRBV28 to TRBJ1-5; weak D call: TRBD1 (6 bases). CDR1 is MDHEN and CDR2 is SYDVKM in the germline V gene. Trimming stripped 3 bases from V and 7 bases from J, with 16 bases between. This CDR3 region has 15 residues. CDR3 in amino acids: CASSFLRGNHQPQHF. CDR3 nucleotides: TGTGCCAGCAGTTTCCTCAGGGGTAATCACCAGCCCCAGCATTTT.

The V and J genes are TRBV10-1 and TRBJ2-7; D is possibly TRBD2 (5 bases). Looked up from germline, CDR1 is WNHNN and CDR2 is SYGVQD (reference sequence). The germline V and J ends were trimmed by 5 bases and 7 bases, with 6 bases remaining between them. The CDR3 covers 10 residues. CDR3 coding DNA: TGCGCCAGCAGTTGCGGGGAGCAGTACTTC. It is translated as CASSCGEQYF.

The gene calls are TRBV12-5 and TRBJ1-1; D gene uncertain. The V gene lost 1 base and the J gene lost 7 bases, with 16 bases spanning the gap. Germline V gene data show CDR1 as LGHNT and CDR2 as FRNRAP. CDR3 length equals 15 residues. CDR3 nucleotides: TGTGCTAGTGGTTTGGCTTCAGGTGGGTCGAGTGAAGCTTTCTTT. Encoded protein: CASGLASGGSSEAFF.

V and J are TRBV28 and TRBJ1-2, with a tentative D call TRBD1 (6 bases). Looked up from germline, CDR1 is MDHEN and CDR2 is SYDVKM. CDR3 size: 13 residues. V lost 2 bases and J lost 6, with 10 bases in between. The CDR3: CASSLIGGNGYTF. The CDR3 region has the DNA TGTGCCAGCAGTTTAATTGGGGGCAATGGCTACACCTTC.

The J gene is TRBJ2-2, the V gene TRBV7-7; possible D gene TRBD2, 5 bases. Trimming took off 6 bases at V and 7 bases at J, with 15 bases between the two ends. CDR3 size: 14 residues. The germline V gene encodes CDR1 SSHAT and CDR2 FNYEAQ (reference sequence). The DNA for the CDR3 is TGTGCCAGCAGTGCCCTGGCCGGGGACGGGGAGCTGTTTTTT. It yields the protein CASSALAGDGELFF.

The chain joins TRBV28 to TRBJ2-3; the match to TRBD2 covers 11 bases. The CDR3 runs to 14 residues. V lost 6 bases to trimming and J lost 5 bases; unmatched junction nucleotides: 4. Germline V lookup: CDR1 MDHEN, CDR2 SYDVKM. CDR3 coding DNA: TGTGCCAGCAGGCCTAGCGGGGGGAGAGATACGCAGTATTTT. This codes for CASRPSGGRDTQYF.

A single count supports this clone. Since no conserved phenylalanine or tryptophan closes the CDR3, a read error is the likely cause. The DNA is omitted, as the CDR3 cannot be located on it reliably, and the CDR3 follows TCRdb's listing. The chain uses TRBV9 and TRBJ1-1; TRBD1, the table's D call, lacks a check against the DNA. The CDR3 is 12 amino acids long, termini counted. Germline CDR1 SGDLS, CDR2 YYNGEE. CDR3: CASSPRTGGRSI.

The chain has TRBV27 and TRBJ2-7, with 7 bases that match TRBD1. The germline V gene has CDR1 MNHEY and CDR2 SMNVEV (reference sequence). V shed 3 bases and J 3 bases; nucleotides not matched to a gene: 5. This CDR3 region has 14 residues. The CDR3 protein is CASSLSTGIYEQYF. CDR3 DNA sequence: TGTGCCAGCAGTTTGTCGACAGGGATCTACGAGCAGTACTTC.

The chain couples TRBV6-5 to TRBJ2-1, with 12 bases aligning to TRBD2. This CDR3 is built from 14 residues. The germline V gene has CDR1 MNHEY and CDR2 SVGAGI. The trim removed 6 bases at V and 6 bases at J, leaving 3 bases unmatched. Here the CDR3 reads CASRTGLAGNEQFF. The DNA of the CDR3 is TGTGCCAGCAGAACGGGACTAGCGGGCAATGAGCAGTTCTTC.

This clone was observed a few times. V and J are TRBV2 and TRBJ2-3; 9 positions agree with TRBD1. CDR1 is SNHLY, CDR2 FYNNEI, per germline. V was pared by 5 bases and J by 1 base, with 1 base of the junction left unmatched. The CDR3 sequence is 14 residues long. The CDR3 loop is CASSRQGGTDTQYF. CDR3 nucleotides: TGTGCCAGCAGTAGACAGGGGGGCACAGATACGCAGTATTTT.

DNA for the CDR3: TGTGCCAGCAGCTTATCAACAGGTGGAGAAAAACTGTTTTTT. Residues: CASSLSTGGEKLFF. The rearrangement uses TRBV7-9 and TRBJ1-4; possibly TRBD1 for D (5 bases). CDR3 length: 14 amino acids. Germline V gene lookup returns CDR1 SEHNR and CDR2 FQNEAQ (reference sequence). Trimming took 2 bases from V and 8 from J, leaving 12 bases between them.

The J gene is TRBJ2-1, the V gene TRBV11-2, with 9 bases that match TRBD2. V lost 5 bases to trimming and J lost 2 bases; unmatched junction nucleotides: 4. The CDR3 runs 15 residues. Germline values: CDR1 SGHAT, CDR2 FQNNGV. This CDR3 reads CASSGLAGPYNEQFF. CDR3 nucleotides: TGTGCCAGCAGCGGTCTAGCGGGGCCCTACAATGAGCAGTTCTTC.

The J gene is TRBJ2-5, the V gene TRBV15; 16 positions match TRBD2. The V gene's germline CDR1 is LNHNV and CDR2 YYDKDF (reference sequence). The CDR3 covers 17 residues. Trimming took 4 bases from V and 6 from J; bases not matched to a gene: 8. For the CDR3, the DNA is TGTGCCACCAGCACCCCCGGGACTAGCGGGAGGGCAAAGACCCAGTACTTC. Residues: CATSTPGTSGRAKTQYF.

The V call is TRBV7-8, the J call TRBJ2-1, with 13 bases aligning to TRBD2. CDR3 length: 18 residues. Losses at the gene ends were 1 base for V and 7 bases for J; bases not matched to a gene: 10. CDR1 is SGHVS and CDR2 is FQNEAQ in the germline V gene. CDR3 region: CASSLGLAGGHWNNEQFF. DNA of the CDR3: TGTGCCAGCAGCTTAGGACTAGCGGGGGGTCATTGGAATAATGAGCAGTTCTTC.

The rearrangement links TRBV5-1 to TRBJ2-4; 8 bases line up with TRBD1. This CDR3 comprises 16 residues. V trimming: 2 bases; J trimming: 2 bases; junction bases outside the gene matches: 6. Germline lookup yields CDR1 SGHRS and CDR2 YFSETQ. CDR3 coding DNA: TGCGCCAGCAGCTTTGAACAGGGGGATCCCAAAAACATTCAGTACTTC. The encoded protein is CASSFEQGDPKNIQYF.

The chain is built from TRBV30 and TRBJ1-4; TRBD1 might be the D (5 bases). This CDR3 contains 11 residues. V was shortened by 4 bases and J by 8 bases, with 8 bases between the two germline ends. Germline lookup yields CDR1 GTSNPN and CDR2 SVGIG (reference sequence). CDR3 residues: CAWNQGEKLFF. Here the CDR3 DNA reads TGTGCCTGGAACCAGGGCGAAAAACTGTTTTTT.

V usage is TRBV13 and J usage is TRBJ1-1, with D hard to call. Trimming pared 3 bases from V and 5 bases from J, leaving 16 bases between. CDR1 and CDR2 (germline): PRHDT, FYEKMQ (reference sequence). The CDR3 totals 15 residues. CDR3 coding DNA: TGTGCCAGCAGCTTGGAGGGTTCACCCAAGACTGAAGCTTTCTTT. Translating it yields CASSLEGSPKTEAFF.

The chain has TRBV30 and TRBJ2-7; TRBD2 aligns across 8 bases. V was clipped by 2 bases and J by 4 bases; unmatched bases: 4. There are 13 residues in the CDR3. Germline lookup yields CDR1 GTSNPN and CDR2 SVGIG (reference sequence). The CDR3 loop reads CAWSSSGGYEQYF. In nucleotides, the CDR3 is TGTGCCTGGAGTTCCTCGGGGGGGTACGAGCAGTACTTC.

The V gene is TRBV9, the J gene TRBJ1-6, with 7 bases fitting TRBD1. The CDR3 loop spans 16 amino acids. CDR1 and CDR2 (germline): SGDLS, YYNGEE. With V trimmed by 2 bases and J by 8 bases, 10 bases remained unmatched. CDR3 in DNA: TGTGCCAGCAGCGTGACCGGGACAGCGAGTCATTCACCCCTCCACTTT. Translating gives CASSVTGTASHSPLHF.